This T cell receptor (beta chain) was obtained from a study of CD8 T cells in ankylosing spondylitis. Notes on the study in general: A TCR beta motif of about eight highly homologous variants seemed to mark ankylosing spondylitis blood. Reportedly, disease-linked clones are significantly enriched in ankylosing spondylitis patients' matched synovial fluid. In peripheral blood, disease-linked CD8+ clones occurred at relatively low frequencies.

Trimming took 3 bases from V and 0 from J, leaving 9 bases between them. Per the germline V gene, CDR1 is KGHDR and CDR2 is SFDVKD. The CDR3 is made up of 15 amino acids. This clonotype was detected a few times. No antigen is known for it. Construction of TCR beta libraries was performed using quantitative 5'-RACE with molecular barcodes. TCRdb reanalysed the 5' RACE reads using MiXCR and keeps one entry per CDR3 protein. The table has around 490,000 distinct CDR3 sequences, roughly 5.2% seen once. Sequencing input: blood, either unsorted or a sorted T cell fraction (not recorded which). The genes are TRBV24-1 and TRBJ2-3; no firm D call. The clonotype was recovered from a male donor with ankylosing spondylitis. The CDR3 DNA reads as TGTGCCACCAGTGATCCAACGGACAGCACAGATACGCAGTATTTT. Amino acids: CATSDPTDSTDTQYF.